This is a list of T cell receptor beta chains from one sample in a study of post-analysis software for immune sequencing data. TCRdb re-analysed the PCR reads in MiXCR, keeping a single row per CDR3 protein. The sample gives fewer than 850,000 distinct CDR3 sequences, 25% to 30% of which show up once; approximately 0.55% is in the top ten. Sequencing was carried out using blood. The receptors originated from a girl between 10 and 17 years old with multiple sclerosis. CDR3s include the opening cysteine and the closing phenylalanine or tryptophan. Each record gives: J gene, CDR3 length, D gene, V gene, clone size, CDR3 protein, CDR3 DNA. The D gene is left open where the match is weak. The size entry is marked missing in some rows and otherwise reads once, few, many or a size class.

>TRBJ2-3|16|TRBD1|TRBV28|-
CASIIGRDRRKDTQYF
TGTGCCAGCATCATAGGGCGGGACAGGCGAAAAGATACGCAGTATTTT
>TRBJ2-3|16|-|TRBV5-1|-
CASSLGVFRITDTQYF
TGCGCCAGCAGCTTGGGAGTGTTTCGGATCACAGATACGCAGTATTTT
>TRBJ2-5|16|-|TRBV10-3|many
CAISEKFETSQETQYF
TGTGCCATCAGTGAAAAGTTTGAGACATCGCAAGAGACCCAGTACTTC
>TRBJ1-2|11|-|TRBV20-1|-
CSAIWTSGYTF
TGCAGTGCTATTTGGACATCAGGCTACACCTTC
>TRBJ2-5|15|-|TRBV6-5|-
CASSYSYSGQETQYF
TGTGCCAGCAGTTACTCATACAGTGGTCAAGAGACCCAGTACTTC
>TRBJ2-7|19|TRBD1|TRBV5-1|few
CASSSQPGQGVLSSYEQYF
TGCGCCAGCAGCTCCCAACCGGGACAGGGGGTTCTTAGCTCCTACGAGCAGTACTTC
>TRBJ1-6|17|-|TRBV6-6|-
CASSYGLLESNNSPLHF
TGTGCCAGCAGTTACGGCCTTTTGGAAAGCAATAATTCACCCCTCCACTTT
>TRBJ2-3|14|-|TRBV12-3/TRBV12-4|-
CASSRMQGRDTQYF
TGTGCCAGCAGCCGGATGCAGGGTAGAGATACGCAGTATTTT
>TRBJ2-1|13|TRBD2|TRBV2|-
CARRTSGRNEQFF
TGTGCCAGAAGGACTAGCGGAAGGAATGAGCAGTTCTTC
>TRBJ2-7|12|-|TRBV29-1|few
CSVLTGPYEQYF
TGCAGCGTGCTGACAGGACCCTACGAGCAGTACTTC
>TRBJ2-1|16|-|TRBV4-3|-
CASSQVLQGGYNEQFF
TGCGCCAGCAGCCAAGTGCTCCAGGGGGGGTACAATGAGCAGTTCTTC
>TRBJ1-6|17|-|TRBV7-2|few
CASSLARGSSYNSPLHF
TGTGCCAGCAGCTTAGCGCGCGGCAGCTCCTATAATTCACCCCTCCACTTT
>TRBJ2-7|16|-|TRBV7-2|-
CASSTGQLARSHEQYF
TGTGCCAGCAGCACAGGGCAACTAGCACGGTCCCACGAGCAGTACTTC
>TRBJ2-1|13|-|TRBV10-3|many
CAISESVYNEQFF
TGTGCCATCAGTGAGTCGGTGTACAATGAGCAGTTCTTC
>TRBJ2-5|15|TRBD1|TRBV7-2|few
CASSAQGELQETQYF
TGTGCCAGCAGCGCCCAGGGGGAACTTCAAGAGACCCAGTACTTC
>TRBJ2-7|12|-|TRBV7-9|many
CASSSNSYEQYF
TGTGCCAGCAGCTCCAACTCCTACGAGCAGTACTTC
>TRBJ1-2|14|-|TRBV7-9|-
CASSPRALTHGYTF
TGTGCCAGCAGCCCCCGGGCCTTAACCCACGGCTACACCTTC
>TRBJ2-1|13|-|TRBV12-3/TRBV12-4|-
CASSLFQPGEQFF
TGTGCCAGCAGTTTATTCCAGCCGGGTGAGCAGTTCTTC
>TRBJ2-1|13|-|TRBV6-4|many
CASSRGKWNEQFF
TGTGCCAGCAGTCGAGGGAAGTGGAATGAGCAGTTCTTC
>TRBJ1-2|15|-|TRBV4-2|-
CASSQDQGPNYGYTF
TGTGCCAGCAGCCAAGATCAGGGGCCCAACTATGGCTACACCTTC
>TRBJ2-1|15|TRBD2|TRBV20-1|-
CSAREGLAEGNEQFF
TGCAGTGCTAGAGAGGGACTAGCGGAAGGGAATGAGCAGTTCTTC
>TRBJ1-5|16|-|TRBV27|-
CASRRISDRFNQPQHF
TGTGCCAGCAGACGAATCTCGGACAGATTCAATCAGCCCCAGCATTTT
>TRBJ2-3|14|-|TRBV7-2|few
CASSPRDSGRTQYF
TGTGCCAGCAGCCCCCGGGACTCCGGTCGTACGCAGTATTTT
>TRBJ1-1|12|-|TRBV19|-
CASTDMNTEAFF
TGTGCCAGTACCGACATGAACACTGAAGCTTTCTTT
>TRBJ2-5|15|-|TRBV11-2|-
CASSLGPGRRETQYF
TGTGCCAGCAGCTTAGGCCCGGGGAGAAGGGAGACCCAGTACTTC
>TRBJ2-7|13|-|TRBV20-1|-
CSAWRATTYEQYF
TGCAGTGCTTGGAGGGCAACTACCTACGAGCAGTACTTC
>TRBJ1-2|13|-|TRBV14|few
CASSQVQLYGYTF
TGTGCCAGCAGCCAGGTCCAGCTCTATGGCTACACCTTC
>TRBJ1-4|14|-|TRBV2|-
CASSLNGPNEKLFF
TGTGCCAGCAGTCTTAACGGACCTAATGAAAAACTGTTTTTT
>TRBJ2-7|16|-|TRBV7-2|once
CASSQTRGWERYEQYF
TGTGCCAGCAGCCAGACGCGTGGCTGGGAGAGGTACGAGCAGTACTTC
>TRBJ1-2|12|-|TRBV15|-
CATSPGNYGYTF
TGTGCCACCAGTCCAGGGAATTATGGCTACACCTTC
>TRBJ2-1|15|TRBD2|TRBV5-6|few
CASSSRTSGSYEQFF
TGTGCCAGCAGCTCTAGGACTAGCGGGAGCTATGAGCAGTTCTTC
>TRBJ2-6|14|-|TRBV10-3|-
CALGPVGGANVLTF
TGTGCCCTAGGACCCGTGGGGGGGGCCAACGTCCTGACTTTC
>TRBJ2-6|17|-|TRBV5-1|few
CASSLAQGSGGANVLTF
TGCGCCAGCAGCTTGGCCCAGGGAAGCGGCGGGGCCAACGTCCTGACTTTC
>TRBJ1-5|14|-|TRBV28|few
CASRTGGTGQPQHF
TGTGCCAGCAGAACCGGGGGAACTGGCCAGCCCCAGCATTTT
>TRBJ1-1|15|-|TRBV4-3|few
CASSQDYGMNTEAFF
TGCGCCAGCAGCCAAGATTACGGCATGAACACTGAAGCTTTCTTT
>TRBJ2-4|14|-|TRBV29-1|-
CSVGDPGAKNIQYF
TGCAGCGTTGGGGACCCGGGTGCCAAAAACATTCAGTACTTC
>TRBJ2-3|17|TRBD2|TRBV10-3|few
CAIRMAGTSSSTDTQYF
TGTGCCATCAGGATGGCCGGGACTAGTTCTAGCACAGATACGCAGTATTTT
>TRBJ1-1|17|-|TRBV18|-
CAGSEFLRGVTDTEAFF
TGTGCCGGCTCAGAGTTCCTCAGGGGAGTGACGGACACTGAAGCTTTCTTT
>TRBJ2-3|17|TRBD1|TRBV7-2|-
CASSLAGQGFNTDTQYF
TGTGCCAGCAGCTTAGCGGGACAGGGATTTAACACAGATACGCAGTATTTT
>TRBJ1-4|15|-|TRBV7-2|-
CASSLAGGTNQKLFF
TGTGCCAGCAGCTTAGCAGGGGGTACGAATCAGAAACTGTTTTTT
>TRBJ2-3|16|TRBD2|TRBV10-3|few
CAIRAGLAGGADTQYF
TGTGCCATCAGAGCGGGACTAGCGGGAGGGGCAGATACGCAGTATTTT
>TRBJ1-5|15|TRBD1|TRBV4-2|few
CASSQGGQGGQPQHF
TGTGCCAGCAGCCAAGGGGGACAGGGCGGCCAGCCCCAGCATTTT
>TRBJ1-5|18|TRBD1|TRBV2|few
CASKPGQGAVFSNQPQHF
TGTGCCAGCAAACCGGGACAGGGGGCGGTTTTTAGCAATCAGCCCCAGCATTTT
>TRBJ1-1|12|TRBD1|TRBV9|few
CASSVRDSEAFF
TGTGCCAGCAGCGTAAGGGACAGTGAAGCTTTCTTT
>TRBJ1-6|16|TRBD1|TRBV7-6|-
CASSFRDSSYNSPLHF
TGTGCCAGCAGCTTCAGGGACAGCTCCTATAATTCACCCCTCCACTTT
>TRBJ1-2|11|-|TRBV2|few
CAIPVLNGYTF
TGTGCCATTCCGGTGTTAAATGGCTACACCTTC
>TRBJ1-5|15|TRBD1|TRBV20-1|-
CSARADTGVRQPQHF
TGCAGTGCTAGAGCCGACACAGGGGTTCGACAGCCCCAGCATTTT
>TRBJ2-5|13|-|TRBV6-1|-
CATLLAVKETQYF
TGTGCCACCCTACTAGCCGTGAAAGAGACCCAGTACTTC
>TRBJ2-1|18|TRBD1|TRBV20-1|-
CSASLGMWRQGGSDEQFF
TGCAGTGCTAGTCTGGGAATGTGGAGACAGGGGGGAAGCGATGAGCAGTTCTTC
>TRBJ1-5|15|-|TRBV2|-
CASSGDNLLNQPQHF
TGTGCCAGCAGTGGAGACAACCTACTCAATCAGCCCCAGCATTTT
>TRBJ1-1|14|-|TRBV15|few
CATSRDPGATEAFF
TGTGCCACCAGCAGAGATCCGGGGGCCACTGAAGCTTTCTTT
>TRBJ1-6|17|-|TRBV7-9|few
CASSLALQGKDNSPLHF
TGTGCCAGCAGCTTAGCGTTACAGGGAAAAGATAATTCACCCCTCCACTTT
>TRBJ1-5|15|-|TRBV20-1|-
CSARLSVADHQPQHF
TGCAGCGCTAGGTTGTCGGTGGCAGACCATCAGCCCCAGCATTTT
>TRBJ2-5|13|-|TRBV20-1|few
CSARLRDQETQYF
TGCAGTGCTAGACTCCGGGACCAAGAGACCCAGTACTTC
>TRBJ1-4|16|-|TRBV5-1|-
CASSIGTLATNEKLFF
TGCGCCAGCAGCATAGGGACGCTGGCAACTAATGAAAAACTGTTTTTT